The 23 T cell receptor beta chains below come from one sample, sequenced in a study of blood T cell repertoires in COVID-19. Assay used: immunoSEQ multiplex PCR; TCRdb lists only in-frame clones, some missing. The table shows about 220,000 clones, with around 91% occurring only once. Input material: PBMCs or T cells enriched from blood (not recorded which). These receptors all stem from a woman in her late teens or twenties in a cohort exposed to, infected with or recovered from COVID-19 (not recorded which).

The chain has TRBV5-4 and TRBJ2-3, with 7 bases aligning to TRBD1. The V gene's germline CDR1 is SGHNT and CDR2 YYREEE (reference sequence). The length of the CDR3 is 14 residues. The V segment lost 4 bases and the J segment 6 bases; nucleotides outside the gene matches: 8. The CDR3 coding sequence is TGTGCCAGCAGCCGCAAACAGGGGATGGATACGCAGTATTTT. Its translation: CASSRKQGMDTQYF.

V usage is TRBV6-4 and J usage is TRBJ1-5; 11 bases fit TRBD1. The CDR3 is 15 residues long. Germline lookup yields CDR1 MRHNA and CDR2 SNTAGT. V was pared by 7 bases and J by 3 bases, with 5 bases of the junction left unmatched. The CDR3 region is CASNRGQGANQPQHF. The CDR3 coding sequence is TGTGCCAGCAACCGCGGACAGGGGGCCAATCAGCCCCAGCATTTT.

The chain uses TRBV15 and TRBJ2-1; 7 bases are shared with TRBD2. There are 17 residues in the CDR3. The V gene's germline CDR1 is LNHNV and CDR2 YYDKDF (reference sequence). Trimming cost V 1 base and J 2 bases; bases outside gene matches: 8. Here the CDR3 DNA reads TGTGCCACCAGCAGAGGGGCGACTAGCATCCCCTACAATGAGCAGTTCTTC. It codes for CATSRGATSIPYNEQFF.

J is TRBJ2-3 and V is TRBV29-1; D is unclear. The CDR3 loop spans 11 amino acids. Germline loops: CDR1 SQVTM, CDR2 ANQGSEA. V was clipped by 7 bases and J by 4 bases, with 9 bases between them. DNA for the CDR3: TGCAGCGGCGGTGGGTCAGATACGCAGTATTTT. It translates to CSGGGSDTQYF.

The CDR3 sequence: CASSRGQNQPQHF. The CDR3 bases are TGCGCCAGCAGCCGGGGACAGAATCAGCCCCAGCATTTT. The genes are TRBV5-1 and TRBJ1-5, with 7 nucleotides matching TRBD1. This CDR3 spans 13 amino acids. The V segment lost 4 bases and the J segment 4 bases; nucleotides outside the gene matches: 2. Germline V gene sequence: CDR1 SGHRS, CDR2 YFSETQ.

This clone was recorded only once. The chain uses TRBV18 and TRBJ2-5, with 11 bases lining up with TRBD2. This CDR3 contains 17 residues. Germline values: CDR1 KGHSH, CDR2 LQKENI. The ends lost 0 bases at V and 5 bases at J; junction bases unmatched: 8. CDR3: CASSPPTTSGDRETQYF. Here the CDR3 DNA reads TGTGCCAGCTCACCACCGACGACTAGCGGGGACCGGGAGACCCAGTACTTC.

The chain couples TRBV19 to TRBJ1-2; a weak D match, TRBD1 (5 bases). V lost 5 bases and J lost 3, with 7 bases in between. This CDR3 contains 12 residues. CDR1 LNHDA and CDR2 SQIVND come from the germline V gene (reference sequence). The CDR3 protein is CASSGRDYGYTF. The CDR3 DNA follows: TGTGCCAGTAGTGGCAGGGACTATGGCTACACCTTC.

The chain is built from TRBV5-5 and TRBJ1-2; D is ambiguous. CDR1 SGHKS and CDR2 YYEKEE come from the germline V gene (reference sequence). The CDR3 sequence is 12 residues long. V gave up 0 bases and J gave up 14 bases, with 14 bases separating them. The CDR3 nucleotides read TGTGCCAGCAGCTTGGCCACCGCGCCGGAGACCTTC. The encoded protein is CASSLATAPETF. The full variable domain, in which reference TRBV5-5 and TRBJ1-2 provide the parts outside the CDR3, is DAGVTQSPTHLIKTRGQQVTLRCSPISGHKSVSWYQQVLGQGPQFIFQYYEKEERGRGNFPDRFSARQFPNYSSELNVNALLLGDSALYLCASSLATAPETFGSGTRLTVV.

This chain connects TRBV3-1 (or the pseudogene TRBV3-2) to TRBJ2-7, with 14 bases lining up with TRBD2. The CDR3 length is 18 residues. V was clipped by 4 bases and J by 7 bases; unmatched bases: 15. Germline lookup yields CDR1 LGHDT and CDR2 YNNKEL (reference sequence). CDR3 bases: TGTGCCAGCAGCCCCTTACAGCGACTAGCGGGGGGGCCTGGTGAGCAGTACTTC. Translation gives CASSPLQRLAGGPGEQYF.

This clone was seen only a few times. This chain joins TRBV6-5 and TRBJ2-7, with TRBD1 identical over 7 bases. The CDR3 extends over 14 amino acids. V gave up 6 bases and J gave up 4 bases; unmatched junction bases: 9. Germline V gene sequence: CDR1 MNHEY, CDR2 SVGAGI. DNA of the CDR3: TGTGCCAGCAGACTAAGCCGGGACAGTTACGAGCAGTACTTC. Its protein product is CASRLSRDSYEQYF.

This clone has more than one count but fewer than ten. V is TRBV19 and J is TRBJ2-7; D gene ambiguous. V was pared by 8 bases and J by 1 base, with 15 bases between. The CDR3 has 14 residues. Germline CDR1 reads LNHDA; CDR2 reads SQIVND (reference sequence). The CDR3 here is CASRLHEVSYEQYF. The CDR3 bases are TGTGCCAGTCGTCTTCATGAGGTGTCCTACGAGCAGTACTTC.

Written as DNA, the CDR3 is TGTGCCAGCAGCTTTACAGGGGTCGTCGACCTCAACGAGCAGTACTTC. Protein: CASSFTGVVDLNEQYF. The chain is built from TRBV7-3 and TRBJ2-7; 7 nucleotides agree with TRBD1. The CDR3 is made up of 16 amino acids. Trimming removed 3 bases from V and 5 bases from J; junction bases left unmatched: 13. Germline V CDR1 and CDR2: SGHTA, FQGTGA.

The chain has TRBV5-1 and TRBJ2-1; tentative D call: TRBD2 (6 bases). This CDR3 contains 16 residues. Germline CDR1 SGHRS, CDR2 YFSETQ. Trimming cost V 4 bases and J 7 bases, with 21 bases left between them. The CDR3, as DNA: TGCGCCAGCAGCCTGGGGTTGGGCGGGGCGCTTAATGAGCAGTTCTTC. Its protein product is CASSLGLGGALNEQFF.

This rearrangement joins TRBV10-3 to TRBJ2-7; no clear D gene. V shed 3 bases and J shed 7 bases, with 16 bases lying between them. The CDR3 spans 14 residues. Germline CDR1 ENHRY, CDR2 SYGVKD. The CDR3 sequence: CAISEGPGTTEQYF. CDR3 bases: TGTGCCATCAGTGAAGGTCCGGGTACGACGGAGCAGTACTTC.

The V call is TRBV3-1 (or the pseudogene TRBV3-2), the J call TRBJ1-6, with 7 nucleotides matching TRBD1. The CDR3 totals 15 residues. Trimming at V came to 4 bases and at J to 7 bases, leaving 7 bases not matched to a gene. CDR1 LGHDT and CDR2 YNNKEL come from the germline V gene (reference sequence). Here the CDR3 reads CASSRTGSGNSPLHF. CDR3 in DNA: TGTGCCAGCAGCCGGACAGGCTCTGGGAATTCACCCCTCCACTTT.

This CDR3 reads CASTEGGFDYGYTF. CDR3 sequence (DNA): TGTGCCAGCACCGAGGGAGGGTTTGACTATGGCTACACCTTC. V and J are TRBV2 and TRBJ1-2; D not resolved. Germline CDR1 is SNHLY and CDR2 is FYNNEI. The V end lost 7 bases, the J end lost 3 bases, and 15 bases lay between the germline ends. The CDR3 length is 14 residues.

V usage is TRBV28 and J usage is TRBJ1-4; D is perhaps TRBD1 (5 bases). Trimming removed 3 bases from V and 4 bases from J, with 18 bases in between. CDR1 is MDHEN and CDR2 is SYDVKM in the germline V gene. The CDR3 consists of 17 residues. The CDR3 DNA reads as TGTGCCAGCAGTTTGGGGGGGGAAGGGGCCGGTAATGAAAAACTGTTTTTT. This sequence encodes CASSLGGEGAGNEKLFF.

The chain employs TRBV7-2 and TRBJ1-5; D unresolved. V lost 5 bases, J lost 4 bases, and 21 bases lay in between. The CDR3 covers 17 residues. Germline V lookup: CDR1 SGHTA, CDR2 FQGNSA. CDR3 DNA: TGTGCCAGCAGCCCGAGTAATCCGGGGATGGCGAATCAGCCCCAGCATTTT. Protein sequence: CASSPSNPGMANQPQHF.

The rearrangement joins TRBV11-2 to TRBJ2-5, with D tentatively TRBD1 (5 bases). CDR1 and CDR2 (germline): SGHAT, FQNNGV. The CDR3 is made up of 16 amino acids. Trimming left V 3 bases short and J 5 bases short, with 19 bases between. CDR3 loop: CASSFPRTPPRETQYF. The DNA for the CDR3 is TGTGCCAGCAGCTTCCCGCGGACACCCCCGAGGGAGACCCAGTACTTC.

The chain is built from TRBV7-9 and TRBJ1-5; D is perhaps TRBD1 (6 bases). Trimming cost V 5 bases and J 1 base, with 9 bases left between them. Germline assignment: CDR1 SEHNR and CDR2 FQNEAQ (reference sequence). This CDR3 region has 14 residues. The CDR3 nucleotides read TGTGCCAGCAGCCTCCAGGGGAGCAATCAGCCCCAGCATTTT. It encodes CASSLQGSNQPQHF.

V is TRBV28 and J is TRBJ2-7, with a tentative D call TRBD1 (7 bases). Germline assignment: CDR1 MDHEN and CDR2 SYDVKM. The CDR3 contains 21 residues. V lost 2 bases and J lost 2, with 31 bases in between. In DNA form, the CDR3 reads TGTGCCAGCAGTTTACCTCGTGGTGGCGGGACAGCCTTTCGTCGTCCCTACGAGCAGTACTTC. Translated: CASSLPRGGGTAFRRPYEQYF. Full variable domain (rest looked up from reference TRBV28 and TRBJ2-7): DVKVTQSSRYLVKRTGEKVFLECVQDMDHENMFWYRQDPGLGLRLIYFSYDVKMKEKGDIPEGYSVSREKKERFSLILESASTNQTSMYLCASSLPRGGGTAFRRPYEQYFGPGTRLTVT.

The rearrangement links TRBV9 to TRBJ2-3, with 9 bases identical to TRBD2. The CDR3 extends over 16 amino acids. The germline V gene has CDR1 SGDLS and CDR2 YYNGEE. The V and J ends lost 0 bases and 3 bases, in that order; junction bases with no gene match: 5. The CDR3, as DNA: TGTGCCAGCAGCGTAGCTCCCAGCGGGAGGACAGATACGCAGTATTTT. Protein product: CASSVAPSGRTDTQYF.

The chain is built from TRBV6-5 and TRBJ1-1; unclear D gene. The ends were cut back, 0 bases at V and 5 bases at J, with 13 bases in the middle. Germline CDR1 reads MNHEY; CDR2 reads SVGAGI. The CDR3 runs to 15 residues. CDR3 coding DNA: TGTGCCAGCAGTTACTCTGGCCTTTCGAGGACTGAAGCTTTCTTT. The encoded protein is CASSYSGLSRTEAFF.